This TCR beta chain derives from a study of cytomegalovirus exposure and HLA in healthy donors. As for the study in general: HLA-typed donors were the source of tens of millions of unique TCRs held in an early data release. Study-level findings and limits: Being productive about 87% or about 30% of the time was typical of most TCR beta V segments in an earlier analysis. CMV antigen specificity was confirmed in vitro for a few CMV-associated chains. Some V segments, including TRBV6-2 and TRBV6-3, were excluded as indistinguishable.

A word on this clone: Its target is not known.

Both 60 Vbeta primers and 13 Jbeta primers went into the PCR. Sequenced by immunoSEQ multiplex PCR; TCRdb stores in-frame clones only, minus some. This table has 85,000 to 110,000 clones, over 70% appearing once. CDR3 length: 16 amino acids. Germline V gene data show CDR1 as SGHNT and CDR2 as YYREEE (reference sequence). The V and J ends lost 4 bases and 0 bases respectively, with 16 bases between them. The specimen was PBMCs. The chain has TRBV5-4 and TRBJ2-5; tentative D call: TRBD2 (7 bases). This receptor was identified in a man over 45 in good health and CMV-seropositive. The CDR3 region is CASSPGGGTNQETQYF. The CDR3, as DNA: TGTGCCAGCAGCCCGGGGGGCGGGACCAACCAAGAGACCCAGTACTTC.